This TCR beta chain was identified during a study of shared clonotypes between healthy human individuals. An assay was performed, and its level was deep. For each subset, genomic DNA was distributed in equal portions over several immunoSEQ plates. The repertoire was sequenced with immunoSEQ multiplex PCR; TCRdb's copy has only in-frame clones and lacks some. The sample lists 700,000 to 950,000 clones, just over 95% occurring once. To note about this clone: Its cognate antigen is unknown.

V gave up 6 bases and J gave up 3 bases, with 15 bases separating them. The CDR3 length is 13 residues. Germline V CDR1 and CDR2: SQVTM, ANQGSEA. Naive CD8 cells comprised CD45RO-negative, CCR7-positively selected cells, excluding terminally differentiated effector memory CD45RA+ cells. Study-wide results and caveats: The study drew on few donors, limiting represented genetic and exposure-history diversity. It was the non-shared clonotypes that had lower generation probabilities than clonotypes shared by all four donors.

The sample consisted of naive CD8+ T cells sorted from blood. The receptor comes from a man aged 30 to 39 in good health. The gene calls are TRBV29-1 and TRBJ2-7, with D possibly matching TRBD2 (6 bases). The CDR3 protein is CSVSPLEGYEQYF. CDR3 DNA: TGCAGCGTCTCGCCCCTGGAGGGCTACGAGCAGTACTTC.